These T cell receptor beta chains were read from a single sample in a study of blood T cells in healthy people across ages. One entry per CDR3 protein results from TCRdb running MiXCR on the 5' RACE reads. The sample carries hundreds of thousands of distinct CDR3 sequences, around 38% recorded once. The sequencing sample was made of blood. Receptors originate from a man older than 75 in good health. The CDR3 runs from the conserved cysteine through the conserved F or W. The D gene is left open where the match is weak. Expanded clones get a size class; other rows say once, few or many, or leave the size out.

TRBJ2-1	TRBV6-2/TRBV6-3	NA	NA	TGTGCCAGCAGTCTACTAGTGCGTGAGCAGTTCTTC	CASSLLVREQFF
TRBJ1-2	TRBV6-5	NA	few	TGTGCCAGCAGCTCCAGGGGCAGGGTAGGAGGCTACACCTTC	CASSSRGRVGGYTF
TRBJ2-7	TRBV6-6	NA	many	TGTGCCAGCAGTTCGCAGCTCTACGAGCAGTACTTC	CASSSQLYEQYF
TRBJ2-2	TRBV24-1	NA	few	TGTGCCACCAGTGATGCCAATGTCCCCGGGGAGCTGTTTTTT	CATSDANVPGELFF
TRBJ2-7	TRBV6-2/TRBV6-3	NA	many	TGTGCCAGCAGTGAACTTGCCTACGAGCAGTACTTC	CASSELAYEQYF
TRBJ2-2	TRBV7-3	NA	NA	TGTGCCAGCAGCTTAGCGGTAGCTTCCGGGGAGCTGTTTTTT	CASSLAVASGELFF
TRBJ2-1	TRBV5-1	TRBD1	NA	TGCGCCAGCAGCGACGGGACAGGGGTCAATGAGCAGTTCTTC	CASSDGTGVNEQFF
TRBJ2-6	TRBV4-3	TRBD1	NA	TGCGCCAGCAGCGACGGACAGGGGTTCGCTGGGGCCAACGTCCTGACTTTC	CASSDGQGFAGANVLTF
TRBJ2-4	TRBV2	NA	NA	TGTGCCAGCCATAGGCCGGGGGCGGCCAAAAACATTCAGTACTTC	CASHRPGAAKNIQYF
TRBJ1-1	TRBV6-2/TRBV6-3	NA	NA	TGTGCCAGCAGTTACACCTTCAGGGGATCCACTGAAGCTTTCTTT	CASSYTFRGSTEAFF
TRBJ1-2	TRBV6-2/TRBV6-3	NA	NA	TGTGCCAGCGGGTCGGGGACGAGCTACACCTTC	CASGSGTSYTF
TRBJ2-7	TRBV7-6	NA	NA	TGTGCCAGCAGCTTACGACAGACCTACGAGCAGTACTTC	CASSLRQTYEQYF
TRBJ2-3	TRBV7-2	TRBD2	many	TGTGCCAGCATTCGGACTAGCTCATCGGATACGCAGTATTTT	CASIRTSSSDTQYF
TRBJ1-2	TRBV4-3	NA	NA	TGCGCCAGCAGCCAAGATGTAGGACGTCGGGGTTATGGCTACACCTTC	CASSQDVGRRGYGYTF
TRBJ2-5	TRBV5-1	TRBD1	few	TGCGCCAGCAGCGGGACAGGAAACCAAGAGACCCAGTACTTC	CASSGTGNQETQYF
TRBJ2-6	TRBV6-1	NA	NA	TGTGCCAGCAGTGAACGCGGGGCTGGGGCCAACGTCCTGACTTTC	CASSERGAGANVLTF
TRBJ2-5	TRBV6-2/TRBV6-3	NA	NA	TGTGCCAGCAGTTACGATCAGGGAGGAGAGACCCAGTACTTC	CASSYDQGGETQYF
TRBJ1-5	TRBV6-5	NA	few	TGTGCCAGCAGTTGGACGGGGGGTAGCAATCAGCCCCAGCATTTT	CASSWTGGSNQPQHF
TRBJ1-2	TRBV28	NA	few	TGTGCCAGCAAGCTAGCTAACTATGGCTACACCTTC	CASKLANYGYTF
TRBJ2-5	TRBV20-1	TRBD2	many	TGCAGTGCTACGCCCTTTGGACTAGCGGGAGATGGGGTTCAAGAGACCCAGTACTTC	CSATPFGLAGDGVQETQYF